The rows below give T cell receptor beta chains drawn from one sample of a study of radiotherapy plus CTLA-4 blockade in lung cancer. Here immunoSEQ multiplex PCR was the method, and the copy in TCRdb shows in-frame clones only, minus some. The sample has 30,000 to 35,000 clones; 70% are singletons. The specimen comprised peripheral blood, sampled from a patient treated with radiotherapy plus ipilimumab. These receptor sequences come from a human donor with non-small cell lung cancer who had stable disease on radiotherapy plus ipilimumab. The CDR3 runs from the conserved cysteine through the conserved F or W. A D gene is named only where the DNA matches it firmly. Clone size, where shown, is once, few, many, or a class for clones that have expanded.

v_gene: TRBV6-1
abundance: few
j_gene: TRBJ2-3
d_gene: .
CDR3aa: CASSGLGYTQYF
CDR3nt: TGTGCCAGCAGTGGACTTGGGTATACGCAGTATTTT

v_gene: TRBV5-4
abundance: .
j_gene: TRBJ2-1
d_gene: .
CDR3aa: CASSLANRLAPSDEQFF
CDR3nt: TGTGCCAGCAGCTTGGCCAATAGGCTAGCGCCCTCGGATGAGCAGTTCTTC

v_gene: TRBV6-6
abundance: .
j_gene: TRBJ2-4
d_gene: .
CDR3aa: CASSYRGTKNIQYF
CDR3nt: TGTGCCAGCAGTTACAGGGGGACCAAAAACATTCAGTACTTC

v_gene: TRBV19
abundance: once
j_gene: TRBJ2-2
d_gene: TRBD2
CDR3aa: CASRGLAGGPNTGELFF
CDR3nt: TGTGCCAGTAGGGGACTAGCGGGAGGGCCAAACACCGGGGAGCTGTTTTTT

v_gene: TRBV6-5
abundance: few
j_gene: TRBJ1-2
d_gene: .
CDR3aa: CASKSQVYGYTF
CDR3nt: TGTGCCAGCAAGAGCCAGGTCTATGGCTACACCTTC

v_gene: TRBV5-1
abundance: .
j_gene: TRBJ2-7
d_gene: TRBD1
CDR3aa: CASSRQGHYEQYF
CDR3nt: TGCGCCAGCAGTCGACAGGGTCACTACGAGCAGTACTTC

v_gene: TRBV27
abundance: .
j_gene: TRBJ2-4
d_gene: .
CDR3aa: CASSLSSGIVNIQYF
CDR3nt: TGTGCCAGCAGTTTATCATCCGGGATAGTGAACATTCAGTACTTC

v_gene: TRBV5-1
abundance: .
j_gene: TRBJ2-5
d_gene: .
CDR3aa: CASSSSGQQETQYF
CDR3nt: TGCGCCAGCAGCTCCTCGGGGCAACAAGAGACCCAGTACTTC

v_gene: TRBV2
abundance: .
j_gene: TRBJ2-4
d_gene: TRBD1
CDR3aa: CASSSPGGPGNIQYF
CDR3nt: TGTGCCAGCAGCTCCCCAGGGGGCCCAGGGAACATTCAGTACTTC

v_gene: TRBV4-3
abundance: .
j_gene: TRBJ1-2
d_gene: .
CDR3aa: CASSQVRKSVPGYTF
CDR3nt: TGCGCCAGCAGCCAAGTCAGAAAATCGGTTCCTGGCTACACCTTC

v_gene: TRBV28
abundance: .
j_gene: TRBJ2-5
d_gene: .
CDR3aa: CASSLTQGGETQYF
CDR3nt: TGTGCCAGCAGTTTAACGCAGGGGGGGGAGACCCAGTACTTC

v_gene: TRBV27
abundance: .
j_gene: TRBJ2-7
d_gene: .
CDR3aa: CASIKGDGYSYEQYF
CDR3nt: TGTGCCAGCATAAAAGGGGACGGATATTCCTACGAGCAGTACTTC

v_gene: TRBV9
abundance: .
j_gene: TRBJ2-7
d_gene: .
CDR3aa: CASSVVGGGPSEQYF
CDR3nt: TGTGCCAGCAGCGTAGTCGGGGGAGGCCCTTCCGAGCAGTACTTC

v_gene: TRBV7-2
abundance: .
j_gene: TRBJ1-5
d_gene: .
CDR3aa: CASSLSGISNQPQHF
CDR3nt: TGTGCCAGCAGCTTATCCGGGATTAGCAATCAGCCCCAGCATTTT

v_gene: TRBV28
abundance: .
j_gene: TRBJ2-1
d_gene: TRBD2
CDR3aa: CASGGTSANNEQFF
CDR3nt: TGTGCCAGCGGCGGGACTAGCGCGAACAATGAGCAGTTCTTC

v_gene: TRBV7-2
abundance: .
j_gene: TRBJ2-5
d_gene: .
CDR3aa: CASSPVYLQETQYF
CDR3nt: TGTGCCAGCAGCCCGGTTTACCTTCAAGAGACCCAGTACTTC

v_gene: TRBV11-3
abundance: .
j_gene: TRBJ1-2
d_gene: .
CDR3aa: CASSIGSNYGYTF
CDR3nt: TGTGCCAGCAGCATCGGATCCAACTATGGCTACACCTTC

v_gene: TRBV7-2
abundance: .
j_gene: TRBJ1-1
d_gene: TRBD1
CDR3aa: CASSLDRMNTEAFF
CDR3nt: TGTGCCAGCAGCTTGGACAGGATGAACACTGAAGCTTTCTTT

v_gene: TRBV11-3
abundance: once
j_gene: TRBJ2-7
d_gene: TRBD1
CDR3aa: CASTTTGYEQYF
CDR3nt: TGTGCCAGCACCACGACAGGGTACGAGCAGTACTTC

v_gene: TRBV7-9
abundance: .
j_gene: TRBJ2-3
d_gene: TRBD2
CDR3aa: CASSLGSGRDGTQYF
CDR3nt: TGTGCCAGCAGCTTAGGGAGCGGGAGGGACGGTACGCAGTATTTT

v_gene: TRBV19
abundance: medium-sized
j_gene: TRBJ1-2
d_gene: TRBD1
CDR3aa: CASSNRGGGYTF
CDR3nt: TGTGCCAGTAGTAACAGGGGCGGTGGCTACACCTTC

v_gene: TRBV2
abundance: .
j_gene: TRBJ1-2
d_gene: .
CDR3aa: CASRKQESYGYTF
CDR3nt: TGTGCCAGCAGGAAACAGGAGAGCTATGGCTACACCTTC

v_gene: TRBV29-1
abundance: .
j_gene: TRBJ2-1
d_gene: .
CDR3aa: CSARHNEQFF
CDR3nt: TGCAGCGCTCGGCATAATGAGCAGTTCTTC

v_gene: TRBV10-3
abundance: .
j_gene: TRBJ2-1
d_gene: TRBD2
CDR3aa: CAISVRGLALSNEQFF
CDR3nt: TGTGCCATCAGTGTCAGGGGACTAGCGCTCAGCAATGAGCAGTTCTTC

v_gene: TRBV19
abundance: once
j_gene: TRBJ1-2
d_gene: TRBD1
CDR3aa: CASTPTTGTGGSGYTF
CDR3nt: TGTGCCAGTACCCCAACCACCGGGACAGGGGGCTCTGGCTACACCTTC

v_gene: TRBV5-4
abundance: .
j_gene: TRBJ2-7
d_gene: TRBD2
CDR3aa: CASSLDDKREDRQYF
CDR3nt: TGTGCCAGCAGCTTGGATGACAAGCGGGAGGATAGGCAGTACTTC

v_gene: TRBV20-1
abundance: .
j_gene: TRBJ2-7
d_gene: .
CDR3aa: CEARSVYEQYF
CDR3nt: TGCGAAGCCAGGTCGGTATACGAGCAGTACTTC

v_gene: TRBV5-4
abundance: .
j_gene: TRBJ2-7
d_gene: .
CDR3aa: CASSKDTYEQYF
CDR3nt: TGTGCCAGCAGCAAGGACACCTACGAGCAGTACTTC

v_gene: TRBV19
abundance: .
j_gene: TRBJ1-5
d_gene: .
CDR3aa: CASSIDLGTQPQHF
CDR3nt: TGTGCCAGTAGTATAGATTTGGGGACTCAGCCCCAGCATTTT

v_gene: TRBV6-1
abundance: .
j_gene: TRBJ2-3
d_gene: .
CDR3aa: CASGESTDTQYF
CDR3nt: TGTGCCAGCGGGGAAAGCACAGATACGCAGTATTTT

v_gene: TRBV7-8
abundance: .
j_gene: TRBJ1-1
d_gene: .
CDR3aa: CASSLLWRGMNTEAFF
CDR3nt: TGTGCCAGCAGCTTATTGTGGCGGGGTATGAACACTGAAGCTTTCTTT

v_gene: TRBV5-6
abundance: .
j_gene: TRBJ2-1
d_gene: .
CDR3aa: CASISAESSYNEQFF
CDR3nt: TGTGCCAGCATAAGCGCTGAGAGCTCCTACAATGAGCAGTTCTTC

v_gene: TRBV5-1
abundance: .
j_gene: TRBJ2-7
d_gene: TRBD1
CDR3aa: CASSLDRGVYEQYF
CDR3nt: TGCGCCAGCAGCTTGGACAGGGGGGTCTACGAGCAGTACTTC

v_gene: TRBV4-1
abundance: few
j_gene: TRBJ2-1
d_gene: TRBD2
CDR3aa: CASSQGPLGGRSSYNEQFF
CDR3nt: TGCGCCAGCAGCCAAGGCCCCCTTGGCGGGAGGTCCTCCTACAATGAGCAGTTCTTC

v_gene: TRBV27
abundance: .
j_gene: TRBJ1-2
d_gene: .
CDR3aa: CASRGPGQWSYGYTF
CDR3nt: TGTGCCAGCAGGGGACCGGGACAATGGAGCTATGGCTACACCTTC

v_gene: TRBV7-6
abundance: .
j_gene: TRBJ2-3
d_gene: TRBD2
CDR3aa: CASSSTSGRSTDTQYF
CDR3nt: TGTGCCAGCAGCTCCACTAGCGGGCGTAGCACAGATACGCAGTATTTT

v_gene: TRBV5-4
abundance: .
j_gene: TRBJ2-3
d_gene: .
CDR3aa: CASPGADTQYF
CDR3nt: TGTGCCAGCCCGGGGGCAGATACGCAGTATTTT

v_gene: TRBV7-9
abundance: .
j_gene: TRBJ2-3
d_gene: .
CDR3aa: CASSLAVGSTDTQYF
CDR3nt: TGTGCCAGCAGCTTAGCCGTCGGGAGCACAGATACGCAGTATTTT

v_gene: TRBV7-2
abundance: few
j_gene: TRBJ2-5
d_gene: .
CDR3aa: CASSSTGTQYF
CDR3nt: TGTGCCAGCAGCTCAACGGGTACCCAGTACTTC

v_gene: TRBV20-1
abundance: .
j_gene: TRBJ2-7
d_gene: .
CDR3aa: CSARWVYEQYF
CDR3nt: TGCAGTGCTAGATGGGTATACGAGCAGTACTTC

v_gene: TRBV10-1
abundance: .
j_gene: TRBJ2-1
d_gene: .
CDR3aa: CASSPNGNGSYNEQFF
CDR3nt: TGCGCCAGCAGTCCGAACGGGAATGGCTCCTACAATGAGCAGTTCTTC

v_gene: TRBV4-2
abundance: .
j_gene: TRBJ2-5
d_gene: TRBD2
CDR3aa: CASSQGLAGVETQYF
CDR3nt: TGTGCCAGCAGCCAAGGACTAGCGGGAGTAGAGACCCAGTACTTC

v_gene: TRBV19
abundance: .
j_gene: TRBJ1-2
d_gene: .
CDR3aa: CASSIARGNYGYTF
CDR3nt: TGTGCCAGTAGTATAGCCCGGGGTAACTATGGCTACACCTTC

v_gene: TRBV5-5
abundance: .
j_gene: TRBJ2-5
d_gene: .
CDR3aa: CASNFGVQTQYF
CDR3nt: TGTGCCAGCAACTTCGGGGTGCAGACCCAGTACTTC

v_gene: TRBV9
abundance: .
j_gene: TRBJ2-3
d_gene: .
CDR3aa: CASSTLGDTQYF
CDR3nt: TGTGCCAGCAGCACCCTAGGGGATACGCAGTATTTT

v_gene: TRBV2
abundance: once
j_gene: TRBJ2-2
d_gene: .
CDR3aa: CASSGRSNTGELFF
CDR3nt: TGTGCCAGCAGTGGCCGTTCGAACACCGGGGAGCTGTTTTTT